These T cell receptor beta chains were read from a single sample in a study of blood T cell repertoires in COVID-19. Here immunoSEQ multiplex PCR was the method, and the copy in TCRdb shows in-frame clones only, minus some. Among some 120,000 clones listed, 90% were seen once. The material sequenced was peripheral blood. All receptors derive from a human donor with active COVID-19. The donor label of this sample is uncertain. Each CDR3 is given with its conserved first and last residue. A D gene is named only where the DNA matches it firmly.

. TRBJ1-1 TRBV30 TGTGCCTGGAGTGTATGGAGCCCGGGAACTGAAGCTTTCTTT CAWSVWSPGTEAFF
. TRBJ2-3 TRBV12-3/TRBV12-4 TGTGCCAGCAGCCTCGCAGATACGCAGTATTTT CASSLADTQYF
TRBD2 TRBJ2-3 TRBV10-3 TGTGCCATCAGGGCCGGGACTAGCGGCACAGATACGCAGTATTTT CAIRAGTSGTDTQYF
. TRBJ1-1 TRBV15 TGTGCCACCAGCCCCCGGGACTCGGGGAACACTGAAGCTTTCTTT CATSPRDSGNTEAFF
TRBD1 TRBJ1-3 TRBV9 TGTGCCAGCAGCGCTGACAGGGTACACACCATATATTTT CASSADRVHTIYF
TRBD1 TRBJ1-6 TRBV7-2 TGTGCCAGCAGCTTAGTAGGACAGGGGGGGTTGGGTAGCTCACCCCTCCACTTT CASSLVGQGGLGSSPLHF
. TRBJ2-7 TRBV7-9 TGTGCCAGCAGCCCCCGCGGACTAAGGGACTCCTACGAGCAGTACTTC CASSPRGLRDSYEQYF
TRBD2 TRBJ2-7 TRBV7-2 TGTGCCAGCAGCCTGAGGACTAGCGGGGGGGCCTACGAGCAGTACTTC CASSLRTSGGAYEQYF
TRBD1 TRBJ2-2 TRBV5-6 TGTGCCAGCAGCCGAGGAATAGGGGGCTTAATGAGAACCGGGGAGCTGTTTTTT CASSRGIGGLMRTGELFF
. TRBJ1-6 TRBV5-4 TGTGCCAGCAGCTCCAAGCGGGTAAATTCACCCCTCCACTTT CASSSKRVNSPLHF
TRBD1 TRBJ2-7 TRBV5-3 TGTGCCAGAAGCTTGATCAGGGGGCCCTACGAGCAGTACTTC CARSLIRGPYEQYF
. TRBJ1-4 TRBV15 TGTGCCACCAGCAGAGAGCTACAGTGGAATGAAAAACTGTTTTTT CATSRELQWNEKLFF
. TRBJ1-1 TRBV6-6 TGTGCCAGCTGTACGGGGAACACTGAAGCTTTCTTT CASCTGNTEAFF